The entry that follows covers one T cell receptor (beta chain) sequence. Its antigen is unidentified. The sample belongs to a study of cytomegalovirus exposure and HLA in healthy donors. Study in general: In a previous analysis, some 110 million unique TCR beta sequences were found from roughly 180 million T cells. HLA-typed donors were the source of some 80 million unique TCRs, which an early data release held.

The PCR used 60 Vbeta and 13 Jbeta primers. Profiling relied on immunoSEQ multiplex PCR, and the TCRdb table lists in-frame clones only, not all of them. Here the sample spans around 230,000 clones, approximately 84% being singletons. Study outcomes and limitations: Rare sequences made up most TCRs, while some public TCRs were found in many donors.

Deletions cut 2 bases from V and 4 bases from J, with 14 bases between. CDR1 and CDR2 (germline): MNHNS, SASEGT. This CDR3 comprises 15 residues. Specimen: PBMCs. The TCR was taken from a girl aged 2-9 years in good health and CMV-seronegative. The chain uses TRBV6-1 and TRBJ1-2; weak D call: TRBD1 (5 bases). The CDR3 DNA sequence: TGTGCCAGCAGTGAACCAGGGCTATTATTCTATGGCTACACCTTC. This sequence encodes CASSEPGLLFYGYTF.